This record looks at one T cell receptor (beta chain) sequence and its context. The antigen is unknown. This sample stems from a study of cytomegalovirus exposure and HLA in healthy donors. Study background: An earlier analysis found roughly 110 million unique TCR beta sequences from about 190 million T cells.

It was with 60 Vbeta and 13 Jbeta primers that the PCR ran. The repertoire was sequenced with immunoSEQ multiplex PCR; TCRdb's copy has only in-frame clones and lacks some. This repertoire shows more than 100,000 clones, 75% to 90% found once; its top ten account for around 0.24%. Study-wide results and limits: Cytomegalovirus status, reportedly, was diagnosed with high specificity and sensitivity by the classifier. TCR beta chain V- and J-gene trimming was linked, in a later analysis, to a missense variant in DCLRE1C.

The CDR3 has 14 residues. Germline loops: CDR1 MNHEY, CDR2 SMNVEV (reference sequence). The V end lost 6 bases, the J end lost 2 bases, and 10 bases lay between the germline ends. Material: PBMCs. The receptor was derived from a man aged 50 to 59 in good health and CMV-seronegative. The V call is TRBV27, the J call TRBJ2-2, with D maybe TRBD1 (5 bases). The CDR3 loop is CASSLQGNTGELFF. Here the CDR3 DNA reads TGTGCCAGCAGCCTTCAGGGAAACACCGGGGAGCTGTTTTTT.